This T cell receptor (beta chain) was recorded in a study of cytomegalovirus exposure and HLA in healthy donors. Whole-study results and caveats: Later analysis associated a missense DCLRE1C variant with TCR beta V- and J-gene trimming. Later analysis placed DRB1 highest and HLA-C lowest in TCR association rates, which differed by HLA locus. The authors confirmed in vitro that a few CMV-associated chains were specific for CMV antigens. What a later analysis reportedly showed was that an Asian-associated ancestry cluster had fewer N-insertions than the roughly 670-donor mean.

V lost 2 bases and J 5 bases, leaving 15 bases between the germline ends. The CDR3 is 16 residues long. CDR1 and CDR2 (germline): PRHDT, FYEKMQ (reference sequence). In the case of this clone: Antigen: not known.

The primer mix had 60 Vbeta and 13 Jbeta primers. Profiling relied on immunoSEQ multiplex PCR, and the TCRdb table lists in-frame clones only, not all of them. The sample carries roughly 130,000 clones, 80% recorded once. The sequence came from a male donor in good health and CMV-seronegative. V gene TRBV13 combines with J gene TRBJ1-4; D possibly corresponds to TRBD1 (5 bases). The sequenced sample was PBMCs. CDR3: CASSLSGGVSNEKLFF. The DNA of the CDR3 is TGTGCCAGCAGCTTAAGCGGGGGAGTATCCAATGAAAAACTGTTTTTT.